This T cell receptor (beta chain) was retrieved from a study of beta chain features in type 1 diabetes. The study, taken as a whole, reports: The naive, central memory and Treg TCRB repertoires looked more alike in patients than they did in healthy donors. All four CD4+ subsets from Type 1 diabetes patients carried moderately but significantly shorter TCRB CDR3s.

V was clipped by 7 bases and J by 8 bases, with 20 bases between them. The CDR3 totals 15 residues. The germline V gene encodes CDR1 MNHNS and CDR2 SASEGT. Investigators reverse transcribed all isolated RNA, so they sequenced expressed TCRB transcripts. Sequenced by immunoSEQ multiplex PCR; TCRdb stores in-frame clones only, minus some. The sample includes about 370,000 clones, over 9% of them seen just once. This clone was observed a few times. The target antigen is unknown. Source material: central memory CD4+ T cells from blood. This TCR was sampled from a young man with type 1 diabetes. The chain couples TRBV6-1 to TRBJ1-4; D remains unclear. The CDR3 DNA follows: TGTGCCAGCATGAGAAACTGGGGTGTCGGGGAAAAACTGTTTTTT. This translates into CASMRNWGVGEKLFF.